The present T cell receptor beta chain was sequenced within a study of T-cell reconstitution after alpha-beta-depleted transplantation in children. Broader study findings: T-cell numbers and diversity one year post-transplant derived largely from freshly generated T cells. There were reportedly several hundred expanded graft clones from which alpha-beta T cells came about two months after transplant.

Trimming took 0 bases from V and 9 from J, leaving 6 bases between them. Per the germline V gene, CDR1 is LNHNV and CDR2 is YYDKDF (reference sequence). This CDR3 has 12 residues. With regard to this clonotype: Its antigen is not identified.

Unique molecular identifiers were incorporated during preparation of the TCRbeta library. TCRdb recomputed calls from the PCR reads with MiXCR, one row per CDR3 protein. Found here are approximately 650,000 distinct CDR3 sequences, around 13% of them singletons; the top ten hold about 0.79%. This TCR was sampled from a girl aged 2 to 10 with congenital amegakaryocytic thrombocytopenia, due to receive a stem cell transplant. The V and J genes are TRBV15 and TRBJ2-1, with D unclear. Sequenced material: PBMCs, taken before TCRalphabeta/CD19-depleted stem cell transplant. The CDR3, as DNA: TGTGCCACCAGCAGAGATTGGACTGAGCAGTTCTTC. This sequence encodes CATSRDWTEQFF.